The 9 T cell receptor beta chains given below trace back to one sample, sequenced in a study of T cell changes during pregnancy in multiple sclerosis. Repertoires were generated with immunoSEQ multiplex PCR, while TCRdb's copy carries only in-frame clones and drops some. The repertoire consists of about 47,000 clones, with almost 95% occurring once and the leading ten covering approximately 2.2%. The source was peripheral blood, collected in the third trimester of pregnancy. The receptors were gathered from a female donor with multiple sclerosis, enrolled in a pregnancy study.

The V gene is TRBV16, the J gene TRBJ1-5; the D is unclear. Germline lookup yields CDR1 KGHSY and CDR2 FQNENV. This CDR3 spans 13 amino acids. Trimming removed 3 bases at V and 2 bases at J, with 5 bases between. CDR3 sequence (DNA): TGTGCCAGCAGCCACCCTGGCAATCAGCCCCAGCATTTT. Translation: CASSHPGNQPQHF.

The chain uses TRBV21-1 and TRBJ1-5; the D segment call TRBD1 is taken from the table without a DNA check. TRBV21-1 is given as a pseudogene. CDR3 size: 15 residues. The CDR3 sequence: CASSKEPGGNQPQHF. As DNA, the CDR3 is TGTGCCAGCAGCAAAGAACCAGGTGGGAATCAGCCCCAGCATTTT.

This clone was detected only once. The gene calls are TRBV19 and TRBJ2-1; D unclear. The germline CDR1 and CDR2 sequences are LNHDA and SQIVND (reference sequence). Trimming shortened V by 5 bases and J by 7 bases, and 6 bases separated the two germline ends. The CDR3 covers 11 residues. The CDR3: CASSRVNEQFF. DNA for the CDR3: TGTGCCAGTAGTCGGGTAAATGAGCAGTTCTTC. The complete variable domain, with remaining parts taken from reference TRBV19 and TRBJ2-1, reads DGGITQSPKYLFRKEGQNVTLSCEQNLNHDAMYWYRQDPGQGLRLIYYSQIVNDFQKGDIAEGYSVSREKKESFPLTVTSAQKNPTAFYLCASSRVNEQFFGPGTRLTVL.

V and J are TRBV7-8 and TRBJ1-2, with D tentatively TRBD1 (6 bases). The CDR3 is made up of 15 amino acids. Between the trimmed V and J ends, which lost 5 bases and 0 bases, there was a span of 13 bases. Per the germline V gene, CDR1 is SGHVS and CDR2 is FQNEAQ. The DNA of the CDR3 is TGTGCCAGCAGCATGGCAGGGGTTCCTAACTATGGCTACACCTTC. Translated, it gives CASSMAGVPNYGYTF.

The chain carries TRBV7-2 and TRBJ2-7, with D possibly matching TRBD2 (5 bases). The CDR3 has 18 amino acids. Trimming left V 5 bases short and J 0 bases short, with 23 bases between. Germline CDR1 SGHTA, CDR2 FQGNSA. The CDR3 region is CASSPLTWTPQSSYEQYF. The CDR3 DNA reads TGTGCCAGCAGCCCTTTGACGTGGACTCCACAGAGCTCCTACGAGCAGTACTTC.

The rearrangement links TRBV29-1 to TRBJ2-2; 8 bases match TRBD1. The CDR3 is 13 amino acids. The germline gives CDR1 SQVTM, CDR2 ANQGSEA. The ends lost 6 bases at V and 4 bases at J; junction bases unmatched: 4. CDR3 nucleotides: TGCAGCGTGATCACAGGGGGCACCGGGGAGCTGTTTTTT. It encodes CSVITGGTGELFF.

CDR3 DNA sequence: TGTGCCAGCAGTGAAGCGAAAGGGGGCGGGGAGCAGTACTTC. It is translated as CASSEAKGGGEQYF. This chain connects TRBV2 to TRBJ2-7; 7 bases are a match to TRBD1. V dropped 0 bases and J dropped 7; count of bases not matched to a gene: 6. This CDR3 is built from 14 residues. The germline V gene encodes CDR1 SNHLY and CDR2 FYNNEI.

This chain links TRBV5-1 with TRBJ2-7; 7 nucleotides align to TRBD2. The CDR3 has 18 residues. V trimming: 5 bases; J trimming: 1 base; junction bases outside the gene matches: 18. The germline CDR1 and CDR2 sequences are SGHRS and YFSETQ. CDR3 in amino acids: CASSRSAGEVGLSYEQYF. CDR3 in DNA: TGCGCCAGCAGTCGGTCCGCGGGAGAGGTGGGGTTGTCCTACGAGCAGTACTTC. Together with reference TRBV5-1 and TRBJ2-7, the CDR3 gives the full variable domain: KAGVTQTPRYLIKTRGQQVTLSCSPISGHRSVSWYQQTPGQGLQFLFEYFSETQRNKGNFPGRFSGRQFSNSRSEMNVSTLELGDSALYLCASSRSAGEVGLSYEQYFGPGTRLTVT.

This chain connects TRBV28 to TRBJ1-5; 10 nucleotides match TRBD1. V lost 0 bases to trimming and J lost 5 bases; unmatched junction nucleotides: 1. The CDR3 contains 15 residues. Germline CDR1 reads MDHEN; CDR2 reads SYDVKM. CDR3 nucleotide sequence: TGTGCCAGCAGTTTATGGGACAGGGGGGATCAGCCCCAGCATTTT. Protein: CASSLWDRGDQPQHF.